This T cell receptor (beta chain) was sequenced during a study of cytomegalovirus exposure and HLA in healthy donors. Both 60 Vbeta primers and 13 Jbeta primers went into the PCR. Clones were sequenced by immunoSEQ multiplex PCR, and TCRdb holds only the in-frame ones, with some missing. The table includes 130,000 to 150,000 clones, 64% detected once. This clone was detected a few times. Germline values: CDR1 MDHEN, CDR2 SYDVKM. The trim removed 3 bases at V and 2 bases at J, leaving 1 base unmatched. This CDR3 comprises 14 residues. The sequencing sample was made of PBMCs. J is TRBJ2-3 and V is TRBV28; 8 nucleotides match TRBD1. The TCR originated in a woman under 40 in good health and CMV-seropositive. The CDR3 protein is CASSLGQDTDTQYF. For the CDR3, the DNA is TGTGCCAGCAGTTTGGGACAGGACACAGATACGCAGTATTTT.